This T cell receptor beta chain was observed in a study of T cell repertoires in cytomegalovirus infection. Overall study: Recently identified HLA-C-restricted CMV epitopes and well-studied HLA-B-restricted CMV epitopes were used by the study. Public TCR beta signature analysis indicated the presence of both CMV infection and matching HLA type. Study results and caveats: Adding up the frequency of public TCR beta families identified people who carried CMV plus the relevant HLA. The ex vivo response was dominated by HLA-C-restricted CMV-specific TCR beta clonotypes.

V dropped 4 bases and J dropped 0; count of bases not matched to a gene: 6. The CDR3 has 16 residues. Germline-derived CDR1 and CDR2 are SGHVS and FQNEAQ. This clonotype has a handful of counts. Its antigen remains unidentified. From the reads, TCRdb called clonotypes with MiXCR, one entry per CDR3 protein. This table holds about 700,000 distinct CDR3 sequences, roughly 33% found once. The sample in question was cultured PBMCs, obtained from culture after CMV antigen stimulation. The chain links TRBV7-8 to TRBJ2-1; 7 bases agree with TRBD2. The TCR originated in a human donor in good health (CMV status not recorded). Some clones in this sample may be carry-over from other donors' samples. Written as DNA, the CDR3 is TGTGCCAGCAGCTCCTTGGGCGGGAGCTCCTACAATGAGCAGTTCTTC. Translating it yields CASSSLGGSSYNEQFF. The full variable domain, in which reference TRBV7-8 and TRBJ2-1 provide the parts outside the CDR3, is GAGVSQSPRYKVAKRGQDVALRCDPISGHVSLFWYQQALGQGPEFLTYFQNEAQLDKSGLPSDRFFAERPEGSVSTLKIQRTQQEDSAVYLCASSSLGGSSYNEQFFGPGTRLTVL.